Below, 28 T cell receptor beta chains from the same sample are listed, as sequenced in a study of PD-L1 blockade in urothelial cancer. TCRdb keeps only in-frame clones here, not all; method: immunoSEQ multiplex PCR. The sample has more than 50,000 clones, roughly 80% seen once. The sample consisted of PBMCs, taken around atezolizumab (anti-PD-L1) treatment. These receptors were obtained from a man aged 65 to 79 with urothelial cancer.

The chain links TRBV6-6 to TRBJ1-1; 10 nucleotides match TRBD1. Per the germline V gene, CDR1 is MNHNY and CDR2 is SVGAGI (reference sequence). Trimming cost V 2 bases and J 5 bases; bases outside gene matches: 5. This CDR3 has 15 amino acids. Written as DNA, the CDR3 is TGTGCCAGCAGTTACCGGACAGGGGGAGGAACTGAAGCTTTCTTT. Its translation is CASSYRTGGGTEAFF.

V and J are TRBV6-1 and TRBJ1-1, with a tentative D call TRBD1 (6 bases). V shed 6 bases and J shed 4 bases, with 15 bases lying between them. Per the germline V gene, CDR1 is MNHNS and CDR2 is SASEGT. The CDR3 length is 14 residues. The CDR3 DNA reads as TGTGCCAGCAGCTTCACAGGGTCTGGCACTGAAGCTTTCTTT. Protein: CASSFTGSGTEAFF.

In its sample, this clone was seen once. This chain joins TRBV28 and TRBJ1-2; tentatively, D is TRBD1 (5 bases). The germline CDR1 and CDR2 sequences are MDHEN and SYDVKM. Trimming pared 11 bases from V and 4 bases from J, leaving 23 bases between. This CDR3 is built from 15 residues. The CDR3 DNA reads as TGTGCCGCACGGGCAGGGCCCAATGCCCTCTATGGCTACACCTTC. It encodes CAARAGPNALYGYTF.

V gene TRBV19 combines with J gene TRBJ2-7, with 7 bases identical to TRBD1. The ends lost 5 bases at V and 3 bases at J; junction bases unmatched: 7. The CDR3 is 14 amino acids. Per germline, CDR1 LNHDA and CDR2 SQIVND (reference sequence). The CDR3 here is CASSLRQGGYEQYF. DNA of the CDR3: TGTGCCAGTAGTCTCAGACAGGGTGGCTACGAGCAGTACTTC.

The genes are TRBV11-2 and TRBJ2-1; TRBD2 aligns across 7 bases. Germline-derived CDR1 and CDR2 are SGHAT and FQNNGV. With 5 bases clipped from V and 2 bases from J, the junction kept 12 bases outside the gene matches. The CDR3 is made up of 17 amino acids. The CDR3, as DNA: TGTGCCAGCAGCATCAGCCAGTCTAGCGGAGCCTACAATGAGCAGTTCTTC. Translated, it gives CASSISQSSGAYNEQFF.

The CDR3 loop reads CASSLEGGRYTEAFF. DNA of the CDR3: TGTGCCAGCAGCTTAGAAGGGGGCCGGTACACTGAAGCTTTCTTT. This sequence joins TRBV11-2 and TRBJ1-1, with 7 bases aligning to TRBD1. J gave up 3 bases and V 0 bases, and 4 bases lay outside the gene matches. The length of the CDR3 is 15 residues. CDR1 SGHAT and CDR2 FQNNGV come from the germline V gene. Supplemented by reference TRBV11-2 and TRBJ1-1, the full variable domain reads EAGVAQSPRYKIIEKRQSVAFWCNPISGHATLYWYQQILGQGPKLLIQFQNNGVVDDSQLPKDRFSAERLKGVDSTLKIQPAKLEDSAVYLCASSLEGGRYTEAFFGQGTRLTVV.

This chain connects TRBV6-1 to TRBJ2-7; 7 bases are shared with TRBD1. The CDR3 spans 15 residues. Germline V gene data show CDR1 as MNHNS and CDR2 as SASEGT. V was pared by 6 bases and J by 5 bases, with 13 bases of the junction left unmatched. The CDR3 spells CASRALPGTAHEQYF. CDR3 bases: TGTGCCAGCAGGGCCTTGCCCGGGACAGCGCACGAGCAGTACTTC.

The rearrangement uses TRBV25-1 and TRBJ1-1, with 9 bases identical to TRBD1. Germline V lookup: CDR1 MGHDK, CDR2 SYGVNS. The CDR3 sequence is 14 residues long. The ends lost 5 bases at V and 6 bases at J; junction bases unmatched: 7. The chain's CDR3 is CASSTTGGLAEAFF. The CDR3 coding sequence is TGTGCCAGCAGTACGACAGGGGGATTGGCTGAAGCTTTCTTT.

The chain combines TRBV7-2 with TRBJ2-7, with 10 bases fitting TRBD2. V trimming: 1 base; J trimming: 2 bases; junction bases outside the gene matches: 11. The germline V gene has CDR1 SGHTA and CDR2 FQGNSA. This CDR3 comprises 18 residues. CDR3 DNA sequence: TGTGCCAGCAGCTTAGGGGTGGGGTCTAGCGGGAGAACCTACGAGCAGTACTTC. Its protein product is CASSLGVGSSGRTYEQYF.

The gene calls are TRBV21-1 and TRBJ2-7; TRBD1 reflects the table's D call only, with no check against the DNA. TRBV21-1 is reported as a pseudogene. This CDR3 has 16 residues. The CDR3 loop reads CASSNLGVQGAQEQYF. CDR3 DNA sequence: TGTGCCAGCAGCAACCTAGGCGTACAGGGGGCCCAAGAGCAGTACTTC.

The CDR3 is CSAQRGPEAFF. DNA of the CDR3: TGCAGCGCCCAAAGGGGCCCTGAAGCTTTCTTT. J is TRBJ1-1 and V is TRBV29-1, with D possibly being TRBD1 (5 bases). This CDR3 is 11 amino acids long. V lost 7 bases, J lost 6 bases, and 12 bases lay in between. Germline-derived CDR1 and CDR2 are SQVTM and ANQGSEA.

The chain joins TRBV2 to TRBJ2-7; TRBD2 agrees at 10 bases. J was trimmed by 3 bases and V by 2 bases; bases with no gene match: 4. Germline V gives CDR1 SNHLY, CDR2 FYNNEI. The CDR3 totals 15 residues. CDR3 region: CASSERTSGNYEQYF. The CDR3 DNA reads as TGTGCCAGCAGTGAACGGACTAGCGGAAACTACGAGCAGTACTTC.

The chain combines TRBV10-3 with TRBJ2-5, with 8 bases identical to TRBD2. The CDR3 covers 13 residues. Germline CDR1 reads ENHRY; CDR2 reads SYGVKD. V lost 2 bases and J lost 5; bases outside the gene matches: 1. DNA of the CDR3: TGTGCCATCAGTGAGGCTAGCGGGGAGACCCAGTACTTC. Translation gives CAISEASGETQYF.

The chain carries TRBV2 and TRBJ1-1; 9 positions agree with TRBD1. The germline V gene has CDR1 SNHLY and CDR2 FYNNEI. V was clipped by 2 bases and J by 7 bases; unmatched bases: 8. The length of the CDR3 is 15 residues. The CDR3 protein is CASSEPDRGPNEAFF. CDR3 DNA sequence: TGTGCCAGCAGTGAACCGGACAGGGGCCCGAATGAAGCTTTCTTT.

This clone has just one count. The chain links TRBV5-1 to TRBJ2-3; D is uncertain. Trimming shortened V by 3 bases and J by 0 bases, and 11 bases separated the two germline ends. Germline CDR1 reads SGHRS; CDR2 reads YFSETQ. The CDR3 loop spans 15 amino acids. The CDR3 DNA is TGCGCCAGCAGCTATTTGGGCATTAGCACAGATACGCAGTATTTT. Translating gives CASSYLGISTDTQYF.

The chain uses TRBV6-1 and TRBJ1-5; D is uncertain. Trimming cost V 7 bases and J 1 base, with 8 bases left between them. Germline CDR1 is MNHNS and CDR2 is SASEGT. The CDR3 spans 13 residues. The CDR3 protein is CASTLTSNQPQHF. CDR3 DNA sequence: TGTGCCAGCACCCTGACAAGCAATCAGCCCCAGCATTTT.

The V and J genes are TRBV14 and TRBJ2-7, with a weak D call TRBD1 (6 bases). CDR1 is SGHDN, CDR2 FVKESK, per germline. V was cut by 1 base and J by 0 bases, with 10 bases left in between. The CDR3 runs 15 residues. The CDR3 reads CASSQAGHDSYEQYF. The CDR3, as DNA: TGTGCCAGCAGCCAAGCGGGACACGACTCCTACGAGCAGTACTTC.

V is TRBV27 and J is TRBJ2-1; 14 nucleotides line up with TRBD2. Trimming cost V 2 bases and J 0 bases; bases outside gene matches: 9. CDR3 length: 20 residues. Germline CDR1 reads MNHEY; CDR2 reads SMNVEV (reference sequence). CDR3 residues: CASSLGGTSGSYRSYNEQFF. CDR3 coding DNA: TGTGCCAGCAGTTTAGGAGGGACTAGCGGGAGTTATCGCTCCTACAATGAGCAGTTCTTC.

This clone was recorded once. The gene calls are TRBV5-1 and TRBJ2-5, with D possibly matching TRBD2 (6 bases). The CDR3 extends over 14 amino acids. Germline V CDR1 and CDR2: SGHRS, YFSETQ. V was clipped by 3 bases and J by 5 bases, with 14 bases between them. The CDR3 reads CASSWGESGETQYF. CDR3 in DNA: TGCGCCAGCAGCTGGGGGGAGTCAGGCGAGACCCAGTACTTC.

The rearrangement links TRBV10-3 to TRBJ2-1; TRBD2 matches at 8 bases. With V trimmed by 3 bases and J by 8 bases, 15 bases remained unmatched. This CDR3 has 17 residues. The germline V gene encodes CDR1 ENHRY and CDR2 SYGVKD. The CDR3 DNA sequence: TGTGCCATCAGTGATTCTAGCGGGCCCAACCTGGGCGATGAGCAGTTCTTC. Amino acids: CAISDSSGPNLGDEQFF.

The V call is TRBV7-2, the J call TRBJ2-7; D is ambiguous. Germline CDR1 reads SGHTA; CDR2 reads FQGNSA. V was pared by 5 bases and J by 1 base, with 9 bases between. This CDR3 is built from 13 residues. The CDR3 here is CASSPGWSYEQYF. The CDR3 nucleotides are TGTGCCAGCAGCCCCGGGTGGTCCTACGAGCAGTACTTC.

The rearrangement links TRBV5-1 to TRBJ2-2; maybe TRBD2 (5 bases). Germline V CDR1 and CDR2: SGHRS, YFSETQ. The CDR3 spans 15 residues. Trimming removed 2 bases from V and 0 bases from J, with 8 bases in between. The chain's CDR3 is CASSLAAANTGELFF. In DNA form, the CDR3 reads TGCGCCAGCAGCTTAGCGGCCGCGAACACCGGGGAGCTGTTTTTT.

The DNA of the CDR3 is TGTGCCAGCTCACCGACGGCTGGCAGGGCAGAAGAAAAACTGTTTTTT. Its protein product is CASSPTAGRAEEKLFF. The chain employs TRBV18 and TRBJ1-4; D may be TRBD1 (5 bases). V was trimmed by 3 bases and J by 8 bases, leaving 19 bases between them. Germline CDR1 and CDR2: KGHSH and LQKENI. There are 16 residues in the CDR3.

Only a few counts were recorded for this clone. The J gene is TRBJ2-2, the V gene TRBV6-5, with 7 bases aligning to TRBD1. The CDR3 runs to 14 residues. Germline CDR1 and CDR2: MNHEY and SVGAGI. V lost 5 bases, J lost 6 bases, and 6 bases stayed unmatched. The CDR3 nucleotides read TGTGCCAGCAGTCACGGGACAGCACCCGGGGAGCTGTTTTTT. Protein: CASSHGTAPGELFF.

This clone was observed a single time. This chain joins TRBV6-5 and TRBJ1-4; TRBD1 matches 10 bases. Germline V CDR1 and CDR2: MNHEY, SVGAGI. Germline trimming cut 4 bases from V and 4 bases from J; bases unmatched to any gene: 0. The CDR3 length is 14 residues. As DNA, the CDR3 is TGTGCCAGCAGTTGGGACAGGGGTAATGAAAAACTGTTTTTT. It codes for CASSWDRGNEKLFF.

This chain connects TRBV6-6 to TRBJ2-2, with TRBD1 matching over 7 bases. Trimming at V came to 2 bases and at J to 1 base, leaving 4 bases not matched to a gene. This CDR3 is 16 amino acids long. Germline V lookup: CDR1 MNHNY, CDR2 SVGAGI (reference sequence). CDR3 protein: CASSYPGDRNTGELFF. The CDR3 DNA is TGTGCCAGCAGTTACCCAGGGGACAGGAACACCGGGGAGCTGTTTTTT.

A few counts support this clone. The chain couples TRBV5-6 to TRBJ1-2; D is uncertain. Germline V gives CDR1 SGHDT, CDR2 YYEEEE. The CDR3 sequence is 13 residues long. V was clipped by 0 bases and J by 6 bases, with 9 bases between them. This chain's CDR3 is CASSLARLDGYTF. The DNA of the CDR3 is TGTGCCAGCAGCTTGGCTAGACTTGATGGCTACACCTTC.

The genes are TRBV6-4 and TRBJ2-2, with D perhaps matching TRBD1 (7 bases). Per germline, CDR1 MRHNA and CDR2 SNTAGT. CDR3 length: 14 residues. V was clipped by 6 bases and J by 2 bases, with 10 bases between them. The CDR3 coding sequence is TGTGCCAGCAGGCGGGACAGAAACACCGGGGAGCTGTTTTTT. It encodes CASRRDRNTGELFF.